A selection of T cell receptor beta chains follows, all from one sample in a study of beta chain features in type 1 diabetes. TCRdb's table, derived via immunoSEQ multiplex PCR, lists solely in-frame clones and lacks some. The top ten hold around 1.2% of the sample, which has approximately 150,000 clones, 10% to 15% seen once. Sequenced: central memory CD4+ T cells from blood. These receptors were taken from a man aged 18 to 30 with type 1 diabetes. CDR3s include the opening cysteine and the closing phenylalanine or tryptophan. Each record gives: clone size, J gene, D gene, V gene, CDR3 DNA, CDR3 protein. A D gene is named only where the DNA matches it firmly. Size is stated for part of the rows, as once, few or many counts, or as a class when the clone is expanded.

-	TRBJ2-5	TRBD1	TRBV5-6	TGTGCCAGCAGCTCAACAGGGGGCGCGGAGACCCAGTACTTC	CASSSTGGAETQYF
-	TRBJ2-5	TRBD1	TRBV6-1	TGTGCCAGCAGTACACGACCGGGACAGGGAGAGACCCAGTACTTC	CASSTRPGQGETQYF
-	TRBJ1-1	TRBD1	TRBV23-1	TGCGCCAGCAGTCAGGGGAGGACAGGGGACCCCACTGAAGCTTTCTTT	CASSQGRTGDPTEAFF
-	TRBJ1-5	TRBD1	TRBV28	TGTGCCAGCAGTTCGGGACAGGGGGCAGGGCAGCCCCAGCATTTT	CASSSGQGAGQPQHF
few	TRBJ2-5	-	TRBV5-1	TGCGCCAGCAGCTTGGCCCCGCAGGCCAGGGAGACCCAGTACTTC	CASSLAPQARETQYF
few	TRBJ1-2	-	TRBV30	TGTGCCTGGAGTGTAAGGGGTGGCTACACCTTC	CAWSVRGGYTF
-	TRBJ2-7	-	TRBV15	TGTGCCACCAGCAGAGATCAAAGCCAGTCCTACGAGCAGTACTTC	CATSRDQSQSYEQYF
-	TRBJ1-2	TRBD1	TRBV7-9	TGTGCCAGCAGCTACCAAGGACAGGGGGATGGCTACACCTTC	CASSYQGQGDGYTF
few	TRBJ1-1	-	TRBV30	TGTGCCTGGAGTGGGGGGAGGAACACTGAAGCTTTCTTT	CAWSGGRNTEAFF
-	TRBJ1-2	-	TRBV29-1	TGCAGCGTTGGGTTACAGAACTATGGCTACACCTTC	CSVGLQNYGYTF
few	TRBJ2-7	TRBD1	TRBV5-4	TGTGCCAGCAGCTGGGACAGGGGAGGCGAGCAGTACTTC	CASSWDRGGEQYF
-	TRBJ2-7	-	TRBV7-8	TGTGCCAGCAGCTACAGGGCCGAGCAGTACTTC	CASSYRAEQYF
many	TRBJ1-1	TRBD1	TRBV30	TGTGCCTGGAGGGATCCGAGCAGGGGGCTTAGTTCCACTGAAGCTTTCTTT	CAWRDPSRGLSSTEAFF
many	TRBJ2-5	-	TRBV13	TGTGCCAGCAGCTTAAGTTCGCCGGACCTGTACTTC	CASSLSSPDLYF
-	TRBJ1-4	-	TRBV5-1	TGCGCCAGCAGCTTTACAGGAGCTAATGAAAAACTGCTTTTT	CASSFTGANEKLLF
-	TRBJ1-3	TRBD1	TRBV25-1	TGTGCCAGCAGCCGGGACAGCGTGCCAAACACCATATATTTT	CASSRDSVPNTIYF
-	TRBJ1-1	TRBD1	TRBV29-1	TGCAGCGTCCTGACAGGGGGAGGCACTGAAGCTTTCTTT	CSVLTGGGTEAFF
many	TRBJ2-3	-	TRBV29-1	TGCAGCGGGAGCACAGATACGCAGTATTTT	CSGSTDTQYF
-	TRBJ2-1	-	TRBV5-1	TGCGCCAGCAGCCAAGACAGTAAGGTCTTCACTGAGCAGTTCTTC	CASSQDSKVFTEQFF
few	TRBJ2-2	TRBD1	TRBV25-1	TGTGCCAGCAGCGGACAGGGGCACGGGGAGCTGTTTTTT	CASSGQGHGELFF
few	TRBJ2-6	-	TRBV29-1	TGCAGCGTTGATGCGGGGTTCGGGTCTGGGGCCAACGTCCTGACTTTC	CSVDAGFGSGANVLTF
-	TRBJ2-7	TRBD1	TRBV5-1	TGCGCCAGCAGCCGGGAGGGACAGGGGCTACCCTACGAGCAGTACTTC	CASSREGQGLPYEQYF
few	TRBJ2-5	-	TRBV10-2	TGCGCCAGCAGTGTTGGGGAGACCCAGTACTTC	CASSVGETQYF
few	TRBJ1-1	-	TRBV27	TGTGCCAGCAGTTTTGGGGCCCTGGGTGGCACTGAAGCTTTCTTT	CASSFGALGGTEAFF
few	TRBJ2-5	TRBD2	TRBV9	TGTGCCAGCAGCGCCGCAGCTAGCGGGGGGGCCCATCGTCGAGAGACCCAGTACTTC	CASSAAASGGAHRRETQYF
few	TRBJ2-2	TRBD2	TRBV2	TGTGCCAGCAGTGAGGGACTAGCTGGCGGGGAGCTGTTTTTT	CASSEGLAGGELFF
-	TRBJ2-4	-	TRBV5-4	TGTGCCAGCAGCGGGGCCCGGGACACCAAAAACATTCAGTACTTC	CASSGARDTKNIQYF
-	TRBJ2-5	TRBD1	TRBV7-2	TGTGCCAGCAGCCGGGACAGTTGGGAGACCCAGTACTTC	CASSRDSWETQYF
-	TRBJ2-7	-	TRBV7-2	TGTGCCAGCAGCTTACCTTACAGGAAATACGAGCAGTACTTC	CASSLPYRKYEQYF
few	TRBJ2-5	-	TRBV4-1	TGCGCCAGCAGCCCCAGGGGCGGGGTCTACCTAGAGACCCAGTACTTC	CASSPRGGVYLETQYF
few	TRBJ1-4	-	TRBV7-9	TGTGCCAGCAGCTTATGGAGGGAAGCTAATGAAAAACTGTTTTTT	CASSLWREANEKLFF
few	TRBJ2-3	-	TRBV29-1	TGCAGCGGGGAAGGGTACACAGATACGCAGTATTTT	CSGEGYTDTQYF
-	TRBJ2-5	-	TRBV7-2	TGTGCCAGCAGCTTCCAAGGGGGAATTCAAGAGACCCAGTACTTC	CASSFQGGIQETQYF
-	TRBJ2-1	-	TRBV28	TGTGCCAGCAGTTTAGGGGGCCAACAGGGCAATGAGCAGTTCTTC	CASSLGGQQGNEQFF
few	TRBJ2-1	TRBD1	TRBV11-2	TGTGCCAGCAGCCCGAGAGGACAGGCCTGGGGTTACAATGAGCAGTTCTTC	CASSPRGQAWGYNEQFF
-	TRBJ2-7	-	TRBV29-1	TGCAGCGTCCCCGGACAGGGAGGGGAGCAGTACTTC	CSVPGQGGEQYF
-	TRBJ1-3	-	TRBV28	TGTGCCAGCAGTTTAGGACCGGGACTCCCTACGGGGGGAAACACCATATATTTT	CASSLGPGLPTGGNTIYF
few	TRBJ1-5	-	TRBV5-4	TGTGCCAGCAGCTTGGAGGGTGGGGATCAGCCCCAGCATTTT	CASSLEGGDQPQHF
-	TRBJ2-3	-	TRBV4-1	TGCGCCAGCAGCCAGCCACCCCTAAGGGACTTGAAAAGCACAGATACGCAGTATTTT	CASSQPPLRDLKSTDTQYF
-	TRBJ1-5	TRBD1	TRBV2	TGTGCCAGCAGTGACGACAGGGGAATGAATCAGCCCCAGCATTTT	CASSDDRGMNQPQHF
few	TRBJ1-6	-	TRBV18	TGTGCCAGCTCACCCGGGAGGGCGGATTCACCCCTCCACTTT	CASSPGRADSPLHF
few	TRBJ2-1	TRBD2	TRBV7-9	TGTGCCAGCAGCGCCCCGGGGGGACAGCAGTTCTTC	CASSAPGGQQFF
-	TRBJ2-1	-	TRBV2	TGTGCCAGCAGCGCCTTCGGGGTAATCTCCTACAATGAGCAGTTCTTC	CASSAFGVISYNEQFF
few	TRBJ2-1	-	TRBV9	TGTGCCAGCAGCTCTCGCGACAGGACTTACAATGAGCAGTTCTTC	CASSSRDRTYNEQFF
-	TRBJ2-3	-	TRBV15	TGTGCCACCAGCAGAGATTGGGTGGGTTCCACAGATACGCAGTATTTT	CATSRDWVGSTDTQYF
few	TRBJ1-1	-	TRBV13	TGTGCCAGCAGCCCCCCCGGGGTCGCTGAAGCTTTCTTT	CASSPPGVAEAFF
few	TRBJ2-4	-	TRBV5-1	TGCGCCAGCAGCTTGAGCGGGCCCGATCAGTACTTC	CASSLSGPDQYF
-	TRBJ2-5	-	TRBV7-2	TGTGCCAGCAGCCCGCGGCTTGTAATGGAGACCCAGTACTTC	CASSPRLVMETQYF
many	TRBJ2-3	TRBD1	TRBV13	TGTGCCAGCAGCTCGGGACAGGGGGCAGATACGCAGTATTTT	CASSSGQGADTQYF
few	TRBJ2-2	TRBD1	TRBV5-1	TGCGCCAGCAGCTCCGCCGGGGACAGCAACACCGGGGAGCTGTTTTTT	CASSSAGDSNTGELFF
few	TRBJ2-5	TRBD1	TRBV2	TGTGCCAGCCAGACAGGGGAAGAGACCCAGTACTTC	CASQTGEETQYF
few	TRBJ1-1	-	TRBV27	TGTGCCAGCAGTCCCTTAGGGGCGTGGAACACTGAAGCTTTCTTT	CASSPLGAWNTEAFF
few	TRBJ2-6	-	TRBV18	TGTGCCAGCTCACCGAACAGGGATGGGGCCAACGTCCTGACTTTC	CASSPNRDGANVLTF
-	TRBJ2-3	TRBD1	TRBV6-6	TGTGCCAGCAGTTCGCCACAGGGGACGAATACGCAGTATTTT	CASSSPQGTNTQYF
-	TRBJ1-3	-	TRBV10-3	TGTGCCATCAGCGACAGCTCGTCTGGAAACACCATATATTTT	CAISDSSSGNTIYF